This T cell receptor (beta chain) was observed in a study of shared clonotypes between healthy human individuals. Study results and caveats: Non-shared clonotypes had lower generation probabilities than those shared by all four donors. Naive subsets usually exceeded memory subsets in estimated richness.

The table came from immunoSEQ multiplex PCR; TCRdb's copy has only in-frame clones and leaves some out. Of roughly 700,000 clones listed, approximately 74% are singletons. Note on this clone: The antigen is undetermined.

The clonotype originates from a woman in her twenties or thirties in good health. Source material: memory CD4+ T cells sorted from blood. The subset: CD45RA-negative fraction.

CDR3 bases: TGTGCCAGCAGCGCGGGTGGGTGGGAGACCCAGTACTTC. This sequence encodes CASSAGGWETQYF. V usage is TRBV7-9 and J usage is TRBJ2-5; D may be TRBD2 (5 bases). V was cut by 5 bases and J by 5 bases, with 12 bases left in between. Germline CDR1 is SEHNR and CDR2 is FQNEAQ (reference sequence). The CDR3 extends over 13 amino acids.